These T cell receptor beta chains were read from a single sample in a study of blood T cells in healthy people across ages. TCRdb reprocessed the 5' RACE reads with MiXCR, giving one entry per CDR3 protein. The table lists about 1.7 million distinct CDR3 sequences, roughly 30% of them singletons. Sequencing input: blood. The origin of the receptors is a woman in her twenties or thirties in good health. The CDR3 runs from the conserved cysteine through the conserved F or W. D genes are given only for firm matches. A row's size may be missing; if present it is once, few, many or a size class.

TGTGCCATCCGGGGCGGCGGCGAGCAGTACTTC	CAIRGGGEQYF	TRBV10-3	11	.	TRBJ2-7	many
TGTGCCAGCAGCACGGGACGGCTGAACACTGAAGCTTTCTTT	CASSTGRLNTEAFF	TRBV7-2	14	.	TRBJ1-1	.
TGCGCCAGCAGCTGGACAGACGGAACCGGGGAGCTGTTTTTT	CASSWTDGTGELFF	TRBV5-1	14	.	TRBJ2-2	few
TGTGCCAGCAGCTTACTACGCACAGATACGCAGTATTTT	CASSLLRTDTQYF	TRBV7-3	13	.	TRBJ2-3	many
TGCGCCAGCAGCCAAGGGGAGGGGTCAGATACGCAGTATTTT	CASSQGEGSDTQYF	TRBV4-3	14	TRBD2	TRBJ2-3	.
TGTGCCAGCAGTGACCGGACAGGGGGGAGCTCCTATAATTCACCCCTCCACTTT	CASSDRTGGSSYNSPLHF	TRBV2	18	TRBD1	TRBJ1-6	.
TGTGCCGGTACAGGGATGGCAAACTATGGCTACACCTTC	CAGTGMANYGYTF	TRBV2	13	.	TRBJ1-2	.
TGTGCCATCAGTGACGGGGTGGGTCAGCCCCAGCATTTT	CAISDGVGQPQHF	TRBV10-3	13	.	TRBJ1-5	.
TGCAGCGTGCGGGCCCCCCAGGAAGATACGCAGTATTTT	CSVRAPQEDTQYF	TRBV29-1	13	.	TRBJ2-3	.
TGTGCCAGCAGCCCCCGGGTCAGGGGGGCTGACGAGCAGTACTTC	CASSPRVRGADEQYF	TRBV7-2	15	.	TRBJ2-7	.
TGTGCCAGCAGTCTTCTTACAGGGTTGGAGACCCAGTACTTC	CASSLLTGLETQYF	TRBV6-5	14	.	TRBJ2-5	many
TGTGCCAGCAGTTTCCTAGCGGGGGGCCAGACCCAGTACTTC	CASSFLAGGQTQYF	TRBV28	14	TRBD2	TRBJ2-5	.
TGTGCCAGCAGGGTCGGGGTGAACACCGGGGAGCTGTTTTTT	CASRVGVNTGELFF	TRBV9	14	.	TRBJ2-2	.
TGCGCCAGCAGTGAAGGACTAGGGAGAGCCTACGAGCAGTACTTC	CASSEGLGRAYEQYF	TRBV10-1	15	TRBD2	TRBJ2-7	once
TGCGCCAGCAGCGTGAACCGGGACAGGGGGTACTTC	CASSVNRDRGYF	TRBV5-1	12	TRBD1	TRBJ2-7	.
TGTGCCACCAGCACCCCTGGGGGAAACACTGAAGCTTTCTTT	CATSTPGGNTEAFF	TRBV15	14	.	TRBJ1-1	.
TGTGCCAGCAGATTTGGGGGGAGCTCCTACAATGAGCAGTTCTTC	CASRFGGSSYNEQFF	TRBV6-5	15	.	TRBJ2-1	.
TGTGCCAGCAGTATAAGAGAAGGACTAGCGGGAGTTGAGCAGTACTTC	CASSIREGLAGVEQYF	TRBV12-3/TRBV12-4	16	TRBD2	TRBJ2-7	few
TGCAGCGTTGTGTCGGGACAGGGGTCCTACGAGCAGTACTTC	CSVVSGQGSYEQYF	TRBV29-1	14	TRBD1	TRBJ2-7	many
TGTGCCACCAGCAAGCGGGAGGGTAACTTAAGGGGAGAGACCCAGTACTTC	CATSKREGNLRGETQYF	TRBV24-1	17	TRBD2	TRBJ2-5	few
TGCAGTGCTAATTCCGGGCCCCCGGATGAGCAGTTCTTC	CSANSGPPDEQFF	TRBV20-1	13	.	TRBJ2-1	few
TGTGCCAGCCACCGGGACAGACAGGGCGAGCAGTACTTC	CASHRDRQGEQYF	TRBV2	13	TRBD1	TRBJ2-7	many
TGCAGTGCTAGGCGGACCTTTAATGAAAAACTGTTTTTT	CSARRTFNEKLFF	TRBV20-1	13	.	TRBJ1-4	many
TGTGCCAGCAACAAGGACAGACCCTACGAGCAGTACTTC	CASNKDRPYEQYF	TRBV6-6	13	.	TRBJ2-7	.
TGTGCCATCAGTGATGGACTAGACCGGGGCGATGAGCAGTACTTC	CAISDGLDRGDEQYF	TRBV10-3	15	TRBD2	TRBJ2-7	.
TGTGCCAGCAGCCAGGCAGCCGGGAAGCAGTACTTC	CASSQAAGKQYF	TRBV14	12	.	TRBJ2-7	few
TGCTCTTCCATCCTAGCGGGGAACAATGAGCAGTTCTTC	CSSILAGNNEQFF	TRBV20-1	13	TRBD2	TRBJ2-1	.
TGTGCCAGCAGTTCAAACACTCAGCCCCAGCATTTT	CASSSNTQPQHF	TRBV12-3/TRBV12-4	12	.	TRBJ1-5	.
TGCTCCCTAGCGGGGTTTGGTGCCGAGCAGTACTTC	CSLAGFGAEQYF	TRBV20-1	12	TRBD2	TRBJ2-7	few
TGTGCCAGCAGTGAAGTGGGGGTACGAAAGCAGTACTTC	CASSEVGVRKQYF	TRBV6-1	13	.	TRBJ2-4	.
TGTGCCAGCTCACCGACCGGGACAGGGGCCCAGCCCCAGCATTTT	CASSPTGTGAQPQHF	TRBV18	15	TRBD1	TRBJ1-5	many
TGCAGTGCTAGAGCCACTAGCGAGGGCACAGATACGCAGTATTTT	CSARATSEGTDTQYF	TRBV20-1	15	TRBD2	TRBJ2-3	few
TGTGCCAGCAGCTGGGGACAGGGGGTTGAAGCTTTCTTT	CASSWGQGVEAFF	TRBV7-6	13	TRBD1	TRBJ1-1	.
TGTGCCAGCAGCTTGGGCGGACCCTCGGAGCAGTACTTC	CASSLGGPSEQYF	TRBV5-6	13	.	TRBJ2-7	few
TGCGCCAGCAGTTTAAGGCTAGAGAAGCAGTACTTC	CASSLRLEKQYF	TRBV28	12	.	TRBJ2-7	.
TGTGCCAGCTCACCTGAGACAGTTGGTCATGGCTACACCTTC	CASSPETVGHGYTF	TRBV18	14	.	TRBJ1-2	few
TGCGCCAGCGAGGGACTAGCGGGGGGTCACTACAATGAGCAGTTCTTC	CASEGLAGGHYNEQFF	TRBV5-1	16	TRBD2	TRBJ2-1	.
TGCGCCAGCAGCCAAGTAACGGGGATTGGAAACACCATATATTTT	CASSQVTGIGNTIYF	TRBV4-1	15	.	TRBJ1-3	.
TGTGCCAGCAGTCCGGGACCGGATTCACCCCTCCACTTT	CASSPGPDSPLHF	TRBV6-5	13	.	TRBJ1-6	.
TGCGCCAGCACCGCCCTTTTGGGAGAAGAGACCCAGTACTTC	CASTALLGEETQYF	TRBV5-1	14	.	TRBJ2-5	.
TGTGCCAGCAGATTGAACAGGGGACAGCCCCAGCATTTT	CASRLNRGQPQHF	TRBV27	13	TRBD1	TRBJ1-5	few
TGTGCCAGGGGAAGGTCTTACTCCTACGAGCAGTACTTC	CARGRSYSYEQYF	TRBV27	13	.	TRBJ2-7	few
TGTGCCAGCAGGGGGGACAGGGCGCTTGGTGGCTACACCTTC	CASRGDRALGGYTF	TRBV12-3/TRBV12-4	14	TRBD1	TRBJ1-2	.
TGTGCCAGCAGCTCCCCCTTCGGGAACGGTACGCAGTATTTT	CASSSPFGNGTQYF	TRBV3-1	14	.	TRBJ2-3	few
TGTGCCAGCAGCCAAGAGGTAGGACAGGGGAGCAATCAGCCCCAGCATTTT	CASSQEVGQGSNQPQHF	TRBV4-2	17	TRBD1	TRBJ1-5	.
TGTGCCAGCAGCAAAGAATGGGCCTACGGCGAGACCCAGTACTTC	CASSKEWAYGETQYF	TRBV21-1	15	.	TRBJ2-5	.